This entry lists 17 T cell receptor beta chains sequenced from one sample in a study of cytomegalovirus exposure and HLA in healthy donors. PCR used 60 Vbeta primers and 13 Jbeta primers. Assay used: immunoSEQ multiplex PCR; TCRdb lists only in-frame clones, some missing. The sample holds 130,000 or so clones; around 85% are singletons and the top ten take 2% to 2.5%. Sequencing was done on a sample of PBMCs. The receptors here all came from a man younger than 45 in good health and CMV-seronegative.

This chain joins TRBV27 and TRBJ1-2; 7 nucleotides align to TRBD1. V dropped 0 bases and J dropped 8; count of bases not matched to a gene: 9. CDR3 length: 15 amino acids. Germline CDR1 reads MNHEY; CDR2 reads SMNVEV (reference sequence). The CDR3 DNA is TGTGCCAGCAGTTTATCCAACACGGGACAGAAGGGCTACACCTTC. The encoded protein is CASSLSNTGQKGYTF.

The rearrangement joins TRBV28 to TRBJ2-7; 10 nucleotides agree with TRBD1. The CDR3 runs to 16 residues. Per germline, CDR1 MDHEN and CDR2 SYDVKM. The V segment lost 3 bases and the J segment 7 bases; nucleotides outside the gene matches: 12. In nucleotides, the CDR3 is TGTGCCAGCAGTTTGCCTCGGACAGGGGGACTACGGGAGCAGTACTTC. Protein: CASSLPRTGGLREQYF.

The chain carries TRBV5-6 and TRBJ2-5, with unresolved D. Between the trimmed V and J ends, which lost 3 bases and 3 bases, there was a span of 9 bases. This CDR3 is built from 13 residues. Germline loops: CDR1 SGHDT, CDR2 YYEEEE. CDR3: CASSSPREETQYF. The CDR3 bases are TGTGCCAGCAGCTCCCCCCGAGAAGAGACCCAGTACTTC.

A single count supports this clone. The chain combines TRBV7-8 with TRBJ2-2, with a tentative D call TRBD2 (5 bases). There are 14 residues in the CDR3. Germline V gene sequence: CDR1 SGHVS, CDR2 FQNEAQ. Trimming removed 5 bases at V and 2 bases at J, with 9 bases between. CDR3 residues: CASSVAGNTGELFF. The CDR3 region has the DNA TGTGCCAGCAGCGTTGCGGGTAACACCGGGGAGCTGTTTTTT.

The chain carries TRBV15 and TRBJ2-1; 8 nucleotides match TRBD1. CDR3 length: 14 residues. The J segment lost 4 bases and the V segment lost 3 bases, leaving 2 bases of the junction unmatched. Germline lookup yields CDR1 LNHNV and CDR2 YYDKDF (reference sequence). Here the CDR3 reads CATSSWTGYNEQFF. The CDR3 bases are TGTGCCACCAGCAGCTGGACAGGGTACAATGAGCAGTTCTTC.

The sample holds a few counts of this clone. The chain recombines TRBV6-5 with TRBJ1-2; D unclear. V was pared by 2 bases and J by 4 bases, with 11 bases between. Germline V gene lookup returns CDR1 MNHEY and CDR2 SVGAGI. The CDR3 consists of 14 residues. CDR3 nucleotide sequence: TGTGCCAGCAGTTACAGGGAGGGTTCCTATGGCTACACCTTC. Encoded protein: CASSYREGSYGYTF.

V usage is TRBV2 and J usage is TRBJ1-2; the D gene is possibly TRBD1 (5 bases). This CDR3 has 13 residues. Germline CDR1 reads SNHLY; CDR2 reads FYNNEI. Trimming stripped 6 bases from V and 8 bases from J, with 16 bases between. The CDR3 coding sequence is TGTGCCAGCAGCGTGGCGCCAAGGGGCGGCTACACCTTC. Translation: CASSVAPRGGYTF.

The rearrangement links TRBV5-6 to TRBJ1-6; D perhaps matches TRBD1 (6 bases). Germline CDR1 SGHDT, CDR2 YYEEEE. The V and J ends lost 2 bases and 5 bases respectively, with 14 bases between them. CDR3 length: 16 residues. CDR3 region: CASSFSRGHNNSPLHF. The CDR3 region has the DNA TGTGCCAGCAGCTTCTCCAGGGGCCACAATAATTCACCCCTCCACTTT.

V gene TRBV9 combines with J gene TRBJ2-1, with TRBD2 matching 8 bases. The CDR3 length is 15 residues. The J segment lost 7 bases and the V segment lost 2 bases, leaving 8 bases of the junction unmatched. Germline V gene lookup returns CDR1 SGDLS and CDR2 YYNGEE. The DNA of the CDR3 is TGTGCCAGCAGCGTGGGACTAGGGAAGGAGAATGAGCAGTTCTTC. It specifies CASSVGLGKENEQFF.

V gene TRBV7-2 combines with J gene TRBJ1-5, with D perhaps TRBD1 (5 bases). V was trimmed by 3 bases and J by 4 bases, leaving 13 bases between them. CDR1 SGHTA and CDR2 FQGNSA come from the germline V gene. The CDR3 spans 15 residues. In DNA, the CDR3 is TGTGCCAGCAGCTTTGGCAGGGTACCAAATCAGCCCCAGCATTTT. Protein sequence: CASSFGRVPNQPQHF.

The chain combines TRBV10-2 with TRBJ2-7; perhaps TRBD1 as D (5 bases). This CDR3 has 14 amino acids. From germline, CDR1 is WSHSY and CDR2 SAAADI. Trimming removed 0 bases at V and 3 bases at J, with 9 bases between. The CDR3 region is CASSESGQGYEQYF. CDR3 coding DNA: TGCGCCAGCAGTGAGTCAGGGCAGGGCTACGAGCAGTACTTC.

This chain connects TRBV28 to TRBJ1-6; D possibly corresponds to TRBD1 (6 bases). Trimming pared 8 bases from V and 6 bases from J, leaving 14 bases between. The CDR3 consists of 14 residues. From germline, CDR1 is MDHEN and CDR2 SYDVKM. CDR3 in amino acids: CASGGRRLNSPLHF. The CDR3 DNA reads TGTGCCAGCGGGGGCAGGAGACTTAATTCACCCCTCCACTTT.

V is TRBV4-3 and J is TRBJ2-4; TRBD2 agrees at 9 bases. Germline CDR1 reads LGHNA; CDR2 reads YSLEER. Trimming at V came to 4 bases and at J to 6 bases, leaving 7 bases not matched to a gene. The CDR3 runs 15 residues. As DNA, the CDR3 is TGCGCCAGCAGCCTAAGCGGGGGGCTCGGAAACATTCAGTACTTC. Protein product: CASSLSGGLGNIQYF.

The rearrangement uses TRBV28 and TRBJ2-1, with TRBD2 matching over 9 bases. The CDR3 length is 15 residues. CDR1 MDHEN and CDR2 SYDVKM come from the germline V gene. Losses at the gene ends were 5 bases for V and 7 bases for J; bases not matched to a gene: 9. The CDR3 here is CASSPRGGAKNEQFF. The CDR3 nucleotides are TGTGCCAGCAGTCCTCGCGGGGGGGCGAAAAATGAGCAGTTCTTC.

DNA of the CDR3: TGTGCCTGGAGTGTACTCCACCGGGGGAATGAGCAGTTCTTC. It specifies CAWSVLHRGNEQFF. J is TRBJ2-1 and V is TRBV30; perhaps TRBD2 as D (6 bases). Germline CDR1 is GTSNPN and CDR2 is SVGIG (reference sequence). The CDR3 runs to 14 residues. Between the trimmed V and J ends, which lost 0 bases and 7 bases, there was a span of 13 bases.

This chain joins TRBV2 and TRBJ2-5, with 7 positions matching TRBD2. The CDR3 is made up of 14 amino acids. The germline gives CDR1 SNHLY, CDR2 FYNNEI. V dropped 0 bases and J dropped 2; count of bases not matched to a gene: 0. The CDR3 coding sequence is TGTGCCAGCAGTGAAGCTAGCGGGCAAGAGACCCAGTACTTC. Translating it yields CASSEASGQETQYF.

V gene TRBV18 combines with J gene TRBJ1-1; D remains ambiguous. Germline-derived CDR1 and CDR2 are KGHSH and LQKENI. The germline V and J ends were trimmed by 3 bases and 6 bases, with 14 bases remaining between them. CDR3 length: 14 amino acids. CDR3 nucleotide sequence: TGTGCCAGCTCACCTACCGACGGGTATGCTGAAGCTTTCTTT. Translating gives CASSPTDGYAEAFF.